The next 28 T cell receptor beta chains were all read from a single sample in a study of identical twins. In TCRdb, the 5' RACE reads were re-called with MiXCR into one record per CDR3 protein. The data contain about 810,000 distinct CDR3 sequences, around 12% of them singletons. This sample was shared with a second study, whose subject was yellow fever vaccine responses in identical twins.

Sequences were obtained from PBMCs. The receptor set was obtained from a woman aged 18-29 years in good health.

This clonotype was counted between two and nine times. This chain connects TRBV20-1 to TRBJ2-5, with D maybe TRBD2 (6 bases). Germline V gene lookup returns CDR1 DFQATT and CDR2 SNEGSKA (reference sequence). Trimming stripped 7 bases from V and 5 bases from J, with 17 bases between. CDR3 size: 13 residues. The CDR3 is CSVERALGETQYF. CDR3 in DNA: TGCAGTGTGGAGCGGGCCCTGGGGGAGACCCAGTACTTC.

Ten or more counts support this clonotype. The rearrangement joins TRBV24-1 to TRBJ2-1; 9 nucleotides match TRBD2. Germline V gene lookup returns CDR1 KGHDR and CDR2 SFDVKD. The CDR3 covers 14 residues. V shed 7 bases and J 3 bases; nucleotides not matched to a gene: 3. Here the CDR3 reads CATSVAGDYNEQFF. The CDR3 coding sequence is TGTGCCACCAGCGTAGCGGGGGACTACAATGAGCAGTTCTTC.

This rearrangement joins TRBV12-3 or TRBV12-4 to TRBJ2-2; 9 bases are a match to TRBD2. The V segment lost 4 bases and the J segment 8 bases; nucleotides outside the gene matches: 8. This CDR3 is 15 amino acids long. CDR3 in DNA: TGTGCCAGCAGTTCCCAGGGCGGGAGGGCAGGGGAGCTGTTTTTT. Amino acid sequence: CASSSQGGRAGELFF.

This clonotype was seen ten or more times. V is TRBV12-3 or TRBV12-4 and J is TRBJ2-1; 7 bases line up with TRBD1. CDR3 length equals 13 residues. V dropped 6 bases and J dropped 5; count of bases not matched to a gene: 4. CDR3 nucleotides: TGTGCCAGCAGCCATGGACAGGACAATGAGCAGTTCTTC. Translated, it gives CASSHGQDNEQFF.

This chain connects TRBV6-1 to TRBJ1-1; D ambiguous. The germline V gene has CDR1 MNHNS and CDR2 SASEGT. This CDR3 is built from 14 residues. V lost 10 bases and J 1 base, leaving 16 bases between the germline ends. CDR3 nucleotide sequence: TGTGCCACGGTGTTTAAGAAGAAGAACACTGAAGCTTTCTTT. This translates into CATVFKKKNTEAFF.

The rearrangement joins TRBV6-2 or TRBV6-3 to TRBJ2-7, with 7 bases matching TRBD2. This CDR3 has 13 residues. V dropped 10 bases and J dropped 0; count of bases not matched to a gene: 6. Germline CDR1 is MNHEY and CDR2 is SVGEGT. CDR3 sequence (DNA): TGTGCCACCAAGCGGGGCAGCTCCTACGAGCAGTACGTC. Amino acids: CATKRGSSYEQYV.

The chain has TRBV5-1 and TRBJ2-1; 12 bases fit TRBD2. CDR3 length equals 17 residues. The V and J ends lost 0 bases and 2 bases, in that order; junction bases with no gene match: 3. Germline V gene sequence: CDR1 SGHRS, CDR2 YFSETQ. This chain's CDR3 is CASSLGASGGAYNEQFF. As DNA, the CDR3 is TGCGCCAGCAGCTTGGGGGCTAGCGGGGGGGCCTACAATGAGCAGTTCTTC.

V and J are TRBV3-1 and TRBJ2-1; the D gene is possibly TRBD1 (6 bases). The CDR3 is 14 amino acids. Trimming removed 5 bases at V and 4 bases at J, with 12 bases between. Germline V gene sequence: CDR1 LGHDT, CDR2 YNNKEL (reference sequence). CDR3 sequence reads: CASSARGTYNEQFF. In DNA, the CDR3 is TGTGCCAGCAGCGCCAGGGGTACATACAATGAGCAGTTCTTC.

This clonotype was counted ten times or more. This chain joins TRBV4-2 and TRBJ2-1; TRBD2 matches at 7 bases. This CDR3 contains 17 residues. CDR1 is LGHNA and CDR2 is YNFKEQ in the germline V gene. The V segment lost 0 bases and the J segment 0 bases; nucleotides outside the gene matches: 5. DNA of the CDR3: TGTGCCAGCAGCCAAGATTCTGGCGGGAGCTCCTACAATGAGCAGTTCTTC. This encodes CASSQDSGGSSYNEQFF.

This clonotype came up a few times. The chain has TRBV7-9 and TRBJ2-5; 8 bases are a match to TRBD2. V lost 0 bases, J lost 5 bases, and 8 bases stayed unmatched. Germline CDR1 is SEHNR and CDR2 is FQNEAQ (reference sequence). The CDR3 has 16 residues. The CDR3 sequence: CASSLAERGHRETQYF. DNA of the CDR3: TGTGCCAGCAGCTTAGCCGAGCGGGGGCACCGGGAGACCCAGTACTTC.

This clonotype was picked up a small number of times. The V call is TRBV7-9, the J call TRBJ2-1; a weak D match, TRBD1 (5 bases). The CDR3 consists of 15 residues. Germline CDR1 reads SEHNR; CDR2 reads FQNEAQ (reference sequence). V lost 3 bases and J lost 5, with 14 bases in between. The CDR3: CASSFTSAGHNEQFF. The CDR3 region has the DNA TGTGCCAGCAGCTTCACATCGGCAGGGCACAATGAGCAGTTCTTC. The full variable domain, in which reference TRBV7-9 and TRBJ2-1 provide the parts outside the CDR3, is DTGVSQNPRHKITKRGQNVTFRCDPISEHNRLYWYRQTLGQGPEFLTYFQNEAQLEKSRLLSDRFSAERPKGSFSTLEIQRTEQGDSAMYLCASSFTSAGHNEQFFGPGTRLTVL.

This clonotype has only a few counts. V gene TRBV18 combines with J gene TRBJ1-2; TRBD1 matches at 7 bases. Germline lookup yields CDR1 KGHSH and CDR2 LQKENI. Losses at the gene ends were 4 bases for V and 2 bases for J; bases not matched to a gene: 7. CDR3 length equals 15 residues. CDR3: CASSRPGQKNYGYTF. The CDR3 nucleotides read TGTGCCAGCTCACGACCGGGACAGAAAAACTATGGCTACACCTTC.

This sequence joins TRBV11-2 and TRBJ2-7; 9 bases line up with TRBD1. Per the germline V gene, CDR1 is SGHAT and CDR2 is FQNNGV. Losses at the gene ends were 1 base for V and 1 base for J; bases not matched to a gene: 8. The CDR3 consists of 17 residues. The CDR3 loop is CASSLVVVGTGSYEQYV. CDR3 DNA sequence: TGTGCCAGCAGCTTAGTCGTCGTGGGGACAGGGTCCTACGAGCAGTACGTC.

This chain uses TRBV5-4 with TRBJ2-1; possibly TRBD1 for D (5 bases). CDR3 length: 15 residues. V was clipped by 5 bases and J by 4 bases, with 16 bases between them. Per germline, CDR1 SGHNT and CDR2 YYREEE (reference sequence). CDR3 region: CASSPNWGLYNEQFF. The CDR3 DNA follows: TGTGCCAGCAGTCCTAACTGGGGCCTATACAATGAGCAGTTCTTC.

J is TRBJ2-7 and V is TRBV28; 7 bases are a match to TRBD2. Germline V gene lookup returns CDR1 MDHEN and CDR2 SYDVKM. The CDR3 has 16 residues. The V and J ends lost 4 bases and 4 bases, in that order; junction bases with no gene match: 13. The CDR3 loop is CASSYTRLGGVYEQYF. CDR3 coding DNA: TGTGCCAGCAGTTACACCCGCCTGGGGGGGGTGTACGAGCAGTACTTC.

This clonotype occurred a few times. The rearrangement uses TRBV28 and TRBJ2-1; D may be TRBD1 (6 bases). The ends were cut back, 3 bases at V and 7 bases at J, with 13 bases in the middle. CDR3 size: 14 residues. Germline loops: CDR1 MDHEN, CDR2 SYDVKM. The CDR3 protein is CASSFSGDGNEQFF. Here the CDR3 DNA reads TGTGCCAGCAGTTTCTCAGGGGATGGGAATGAGCAGTTCTTC. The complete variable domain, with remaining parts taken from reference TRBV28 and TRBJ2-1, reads DVKVTQSSRYLVKRTGEKVFLECVQDMDHENMFWYRQDPGLGLRLIYFSYDVKMKEKGDIPEGYSVSREKKERFSLILESASTNQTSMYLCASSFSGDGNEQFFGPGTRLTVL.

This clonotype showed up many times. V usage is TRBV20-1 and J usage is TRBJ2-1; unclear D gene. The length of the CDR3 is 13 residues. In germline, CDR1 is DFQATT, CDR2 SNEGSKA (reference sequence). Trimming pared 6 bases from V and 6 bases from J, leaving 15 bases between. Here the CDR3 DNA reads TGCAGTGCGTACTCACTGCGCGGCAATGAGCAGTTCTTC. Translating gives CSAYSLRGNEQFF.

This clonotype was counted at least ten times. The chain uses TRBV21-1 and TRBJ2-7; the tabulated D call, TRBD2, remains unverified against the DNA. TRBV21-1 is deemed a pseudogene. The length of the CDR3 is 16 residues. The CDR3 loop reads CASSGGLPSNSYEQYV. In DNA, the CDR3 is TGTGCCAGCAGCGGAGGACTACCAAGCAACTCCTACGAGCAGTACGTC.

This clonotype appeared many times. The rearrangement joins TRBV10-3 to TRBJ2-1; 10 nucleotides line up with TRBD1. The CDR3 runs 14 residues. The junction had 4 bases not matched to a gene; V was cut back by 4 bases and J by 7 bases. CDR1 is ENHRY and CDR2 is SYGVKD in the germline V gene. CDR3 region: CAISGQGARNEQFF. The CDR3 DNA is TGTGCCATCAGTGGACAGGGGGCGCGGAATGAGCAGTTCTTC.

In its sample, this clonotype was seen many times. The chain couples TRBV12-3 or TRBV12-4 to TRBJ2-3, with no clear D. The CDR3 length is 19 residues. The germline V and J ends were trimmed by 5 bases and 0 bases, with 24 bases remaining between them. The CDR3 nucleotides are TGTGCCAGCAGTCTCCAGTCGAGCCTAACCCTCGCTAGCACAGATACGCAGTATTTT. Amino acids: CASSLQSSLTLASTDTQYF.

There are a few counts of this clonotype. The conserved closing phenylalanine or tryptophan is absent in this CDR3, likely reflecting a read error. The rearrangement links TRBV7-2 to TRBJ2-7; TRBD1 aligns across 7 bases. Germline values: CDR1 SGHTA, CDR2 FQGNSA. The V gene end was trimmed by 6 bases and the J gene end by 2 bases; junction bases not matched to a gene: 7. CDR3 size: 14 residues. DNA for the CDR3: TGTGCCAGCAGGTCGGGACAGACCCCCTACGAGCAGTACCTC. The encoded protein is CASRSGQTPYEQYL.

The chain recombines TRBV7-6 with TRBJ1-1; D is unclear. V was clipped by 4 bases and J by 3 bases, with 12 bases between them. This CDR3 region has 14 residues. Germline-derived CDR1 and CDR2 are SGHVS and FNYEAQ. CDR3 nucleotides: TGTGCCAGCAGCTCGGGTCCCCTGGACACTGAAGCTTTCTTT. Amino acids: CASSSGPLDTEAFF.

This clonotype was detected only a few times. This CDR3 reads CSARDEGTSGISQYNEQFF. The CDR3 nucleotides read TGCAGTGCTAGAGATGAAGGGACTAGCGGGATCTCGCAATACAATGAGCAGTTCTTC. V usage is TRBV20-1 and J usage is TRBJ2-1, with 13 nucleotides matching TRBD2. The CDR3 is 19 amino acids. Germline CDR1 and CDR2: DFQATT and SNEGSKA (reference sequence). Germline trimming cut 0 bases from V and 4 bases from J; bases unmatched to any gene: 12.

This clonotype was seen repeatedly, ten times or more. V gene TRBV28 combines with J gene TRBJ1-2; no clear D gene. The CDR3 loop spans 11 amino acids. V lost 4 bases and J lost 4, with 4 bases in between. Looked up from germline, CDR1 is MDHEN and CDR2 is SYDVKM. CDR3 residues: CASSSPYGYTF. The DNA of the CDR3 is TGTGCCAGCAGTTCCCCCTATGGCTACACCTTC.

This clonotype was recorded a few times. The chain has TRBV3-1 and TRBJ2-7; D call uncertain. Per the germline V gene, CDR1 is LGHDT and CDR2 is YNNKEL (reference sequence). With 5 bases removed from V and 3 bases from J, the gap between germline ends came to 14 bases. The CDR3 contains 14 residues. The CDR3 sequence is CASSYGPTNYEQYV. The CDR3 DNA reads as TGTGCCAGCAGCTACGGACCTACCAACTACGAGCAGTACGTC.

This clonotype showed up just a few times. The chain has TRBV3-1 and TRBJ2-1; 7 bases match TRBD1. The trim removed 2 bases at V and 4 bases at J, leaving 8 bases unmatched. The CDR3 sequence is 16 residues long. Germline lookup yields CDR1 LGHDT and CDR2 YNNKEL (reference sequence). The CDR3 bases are TGTGCCAGCAGCCAACTACCCGGGACAGCTTACAATGAGCAGTTCTTC. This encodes CASSQLPGTAYNEQFF.

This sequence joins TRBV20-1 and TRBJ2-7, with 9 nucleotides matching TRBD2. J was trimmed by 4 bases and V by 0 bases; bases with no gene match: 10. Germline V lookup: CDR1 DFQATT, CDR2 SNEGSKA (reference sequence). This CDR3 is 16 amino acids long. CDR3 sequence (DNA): TGCAGTGCTAGAGAGCAAGCCGGGACTAGCTGGTACGAGCAGTACTTC. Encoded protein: CSAREQAGTSWYEQYF.

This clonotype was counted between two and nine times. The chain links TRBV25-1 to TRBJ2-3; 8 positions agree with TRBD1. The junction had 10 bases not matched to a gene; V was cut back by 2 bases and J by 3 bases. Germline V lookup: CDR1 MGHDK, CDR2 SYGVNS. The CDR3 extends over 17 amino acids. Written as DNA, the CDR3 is TGTGCCAGCAGTGAAGGAGGCAGGGGGCGAGGTACAGATACGCAGTATTTT. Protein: CASSEGGRGRGTDTQYF. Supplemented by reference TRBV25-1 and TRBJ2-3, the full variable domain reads EADIYQTPRYLVIGTGKKITLECSQTMGHDKMYWYQQDPGMELHLIHYSYGVNSTEKGDLSSESTVSRIRTEHFPLTLESARPSHTSQYLCASSEGGRGRGTDTQYFGPGTRLTVL.